A selection of T cell receptor beta chains follows, all from one sample in a study of cytomegalovirus exposure and HLA in healthy donors. TCRdb's copy holds only in-frame clones and misses some; the assay was immunoSEQ multiplex PCR. Of 110,000 to 150,000 clones listed, around 80% were seen once; the top ten hold roughly 2.2%. The source material was PBMCs. These receptors were collected from a man aged 25-45 years in good health and CMV-seronegative. Both conserved end residues are part of each CDR3. Fields, in order: D gene, clone size, V gene, J gene, CDR3 DNA, CDR3 protein. The D gene is left open where the match is weak. Size is omitted from some rows. Given values are once, few, many or a class for expanded clones.

>NA|NA|TRBV15|TRBJ1-2
TGTGCCACCAGCAGAGATTTTAGGGGATTATCTAACTATGGCTACACCTTC
CATSRDFRGLSNYGYTF
>TRBD1|NA|TRBV5-1|TRBJ1-4
TGCGCCAGCAAACTCGCCGGACAGGGGTCTGAAAAACTGTTTTTT
CASKLAGQGSEKLFF
>TRBD1|NA|TRBV9|TRBJ2-7
TGTGCCAGCAGCGAGAAGGGACAGGGGGACGAGCAGTACTTC
CASSEKGQGDEQYF
>NA|NA|TRBV19|TRBJ1-2
TGTGCCAGTAAGGCAGACTTCTATGGCTACACCTTC
CASKADFYGYTF
>TRBD1|NA|TRBV28|TRBJ1-4
TGTGCCAGCAGCTCGGGACAGGGCTTTGAAAAACTGTTTTTT
CASSSGQGFEKLFF
>TRBD1|NA|TRBV7-3|TRBJ2-6
TGTGCCAGCAGCTTAACAGGGGGCCTAGCGGCCAACGTCCTGACTTTC
CASSLTGGLAANVLTF
>NA|NA|TRBV7-7|TRBJ2-5
TGTGCTAGCAGCTTAGCGTCTACCTCGACCCAGTACTTC
CASSLASTSTQYF
>NA|once|TRBV10-1|TRBJ2-2
TGCGCCAGCAGCAAGAACACCGGGGAGCTGTTTTTT
CASSKNTGELFF
>TRBD1|NA|TRBV7-2|TRBJ1-1
TGTGCCAGCAGCTACAGGGGGGGGATGAACACTGAAGCTTTCTTT
CASSYRGGMNTEAFF
>NA|NA|TRBV7-9|TRBJ2-7
TGTGCCAGCAGCCCAGCCGGGACCTACGAGCAGTACTTC
CASSPAGTYEQYF
>NA|NA|TRBV10-3|TRBJ1-4
TGTGCCATCAGTGCAGGGGTACATGAAAAACTGTTTTTT
CAISAGVHEKLFF
>NA|once|TRBV28|TRBJ2-7
TGTGCCAGCAACTCTGCAGGGCAGGTGATCGGCGAGCAGTACTTC
CASNSAGQVIGEQYF
>TRBD2|NA|TRBV2|TRBJ2-7
TGTGCCAGCAGTTCGGGACTAGCAGACTACGAGCAGTACTTC
CASSSGLADYEQYF
>NA|NA|TRBV25-1|TRBJ2-7
TGTGCCAGCAGCCCCGTTGACAGATCCGACGAGCAGTACTTC
CASSPVDRSDEQYF
>NA|NA|TRBV5-5|TRBJ1-5
TGTGCCAGCAGCTTGGGACGGGGGAGCAATCAGCCCCAGCATTTT
CASSLGRGSNQPQHF
>NA|few|TRBV29-1|TRBJ2-5
TGCAGCTACCACGGTCTCCAAGAGACCCAGTACTTC
CSYHGLQETQYF
>TRBD1|NA|TRBV5-1|TRBJ2-3
TGCGCCAGCACGGGACAGGCTTCTAGCACAGATACGCAGTATTTT
CASTGQASSTDTQYF
>TRBD1|few|TRBV10-1|TRBJ2-1
TGCGCCAGCAGTGAGCCCGACAGGGGTAATGAGCAGTTCTTC
CASSEPDRGNEQFF
>NA|NA|TRBV27|TRBJ1-4
TGTGCCAGCAGTTTAGGGCTCCCTGAAAAACTGTTTTTT
CASSLGLPEKLFF
>TRBD1|NA|TRBV25-1|TRBJ1-3
TGTGCCAGCAGTGCCCCGGGACAGGCTGGAAACACCATATATTTT
CASSAPGQAGNTIYF
>TRBD2|NA|TRBV2|TRBJ2-5
TGTGCCAGCGTCGAAGGGTTAGCGGGAGAGTGGGGTCGAGGGACCCAGTACTTC
CASVEGLAGEWGRGTQYF
>TRBD1|once|TRBV28|TRBJ2-7
TGTGCCAGCGGATCATCGGACAGGCCCTCCGAGCAGTACTTC
CASGSSDRPSEQYF
>NA|few|TRBV30|TRBJ1-4
TGTGCCTGGAGTTCAGGACACGGGGAAAAACTGTTTTTT
CAWSSGHGEKLFF
>NA|NA|TRBV9|TRBJ2-3
TGTGCCAGCAGCGTAGGAGTGTCAGGACGGGAGCTCACAGATACGCAGTATTTT
CASSVGVSGRELTDTQYF
>NA|NA|TRBV5-1|TRBJ2-7
TGCGCCAGCAGCTTCGGAGTTGACGAGCAGTACTTC
CASSFGVDEQYF
>NA|NA|TRBV5-1|TRBJ1-2
TGCGCCAGCAGCTACCGCCCCGAGGAGAACTATGGCTACACCTTC
CASSYRPEENYGYTF
>NA|few|TRBV6-5|TRBJ1-1
TGTGCCAGCAGTACCCCGACGGGAGTGGGTACTGAAGCTTTCTTT
CASSTPTGVGTEAFF
>TRBD2|NA|TRBV5-1|TRBJ2-3
TGCGCCAGCAGCCAAACTAGCGGGAGCACAGATACGCAGTATTTT
CASSQTSGSTDTQYF
>TRBD1|NA|TRBV18|TRBJ1-4
TGTGCCAGCTCACCACTCCGGGACAGTTATGAAAAACTGTTTTTT
CASSPLRDSYEKLFF
>TRBD1|NA|TRBV2|TRBJ1-3
TGTGCCAGCAGGGACCGGACAGGGGCTGGAAACACCATATATTTT
CASRDRTGAGNTIYF
>NA|once|TRBV5-4|TRBJ2-5
TGTGCCAGCACCGAAGGGCTAGGGAGGGAGACCCAGTACTTC
CASTEGLGRETQYF
>NA|NA|TRBV19|TRBJ1-2
TGTGCCAGTAAATTAGCTGATGCTAACTATGGCTACACCTTC
CASKLADANYGYTF
>NA|few|TRBV6-6|TRBJ2-3
TGTGCCAGCAGTTACGGGGGGAGCACAGATACGCAGTATTTT
CASSYGGSTDTQYF
>NA|NA|TRBV6-1|TRBJ1-1
TGTGCCAGCAGTGAAAGAGCAGGGTTGTTGGCGGCTTTCTTT
CASSERAGLLAAFF
>NA|NA|TRBV6-5|TRBJ1-4
TGTGCCAGCAGTTACTCAACAGGGTTGGGTGAAAAACTGTTTTTT
CASSYSTGLGEKLFF
>NA|NA|TRBV2|TRBJ1-2
TGTGCCAGCAGGGGCAGGGAGGTTCACTATGGCTACACCTTC
CASRGREVHYGYTF
>TRBD2|NA|TRBV6-5|TRBJ2-5
TGTGCCAGCAGTTTTACGGGGGGGCCGGAGACCCAGTACTTC
CASSFTGGPETQYF
>NA|NA|TRBV5-4|TRBJ1-1
TGTGCCAGCAGCCCATCAGTTAACACTGAAGCTTTCTTT
CASSPSVNTEAFF
>NA|NA|TRBV29-1|TRBJ2-6
TGCAGCGTTCGGGGTGGCTCTGGGGCCAACGTCCTGACTTTC
CSVRGGSGANVLTF
>NA|NA|TRBV2|TRBJ1-5
TGTGCCAGCAGTGAAGAGAAAGGCTTGAAGGGGCAGCCCCAGCATTTT
CASSEEKGLKGQPQHF
>NA|NA|TRBV5-8|TRBJ1-3
TGTGCCAGCAGCCCCTACACAGGGCTTAAGAACACCATATATTTT
CASSPYTGLKNTIYF
>NA|NA|TRBV28|TRBJ1-1
TGTGCCAGCAGTGTATTATATTCTGTGAACACTGAAGCTTTCTTT
CASSVLYSVNTEAFF
>NA|few|TRBV5-1|TRBJ1-2
TGCGCCAGCAGCTTAGTACCGGACAAGGATCTATCGTCTGGCTACACCTTC
CASSLVPDKDLSSGYTF
>TRBD2|NA|TRBV19|TRBJ2-7
TGTGCCAGTAGTCGGACTAGCGGGGGAACCTATGACGAGCAGTACTTC
CASSRTSGGTYDEQYF
>NA|NA|TRBV27|TRBJ2-7
TGTGCCAGCAGTCCTAATCCCTACGAGCAGTACTTC
CASSPNPYEQYF
>TRBD2|NA|TRBV5-1|TRBJ2-3
TGCGCCAGCATGGGACTAGCGGGAGCCACGGGTACGCAGTATTTT
CASMGLAGATGTQYF
>NA|NA|TRBV25-1|TRBJ2-7
TGTGCCAGCAGTGAATTGAGGAGGGACGAGCAGTACTTC
CASSELRRDEQYF
>TRBD2|NA|TRBV2|TRBJ2-7
TGTGCCAGCAGTGAAGGAGCGGGAGTTTACCACGAGCAGTACTTC
CASSEGAGVYHEQYF
>NA|NA|TRBV4-1|TRBJ2-5
TGCGCCAGCAGCCACCTCGGGGTAGATGGTCAAGAGACCCAGTACTTC
CASSHLGVDGQETQYF
>TRBD1|NA|TRBV2|TRBJ1-5
TGTGCCAGCAGTGAAACGGACAGGAGTCAGCCCCAGCATTTT
CASSETDRSQPQHF
>TRBD1|NA|TRBV18|TRBJ2-1
TGTGCCAGCTCGGATCCCGGGACAGGGGCGAATGAGCAGTTCTTC
CASSDPGTGANEQFF
>TRBD2|once|TRBV5-1|TRBJ2-1
TGCGCCAGCTCCCTCCCAACGAGCGGGAGGGGAGTTAGTAATGAGCAGTTCTTC
CASSLPTSGRGVSNEQFF
>TRBD2|NA|TRBV5-1|TRBJ2-2
TGCGCCAGCAGCTTGGGAAGGACTAGCGGGGGCACCGGGGAGCTGTTTTTT
CASSLGRTSGGTGELFF